Presented here are 14 T cell receptor beta chains from one specimen sequenced in a study of blood T cell repertoires in COVID-19. Method: immunoSEQ multiplex PCR; TCRdb's copy keeps in-frame clones and lacks some. The table lists some 130,000 clones, around nine tenths of them singletons, with approximately 4.3% in the top ten. Source material: peripheral blood. The receptors originated from a man aged 55 to 69 with COVID-19, enrolled during active disease.

The chain joins TRBV2 to TRBJ1-2, with D maybe TRBD1 (6 bases). Trimming pared 6 bases from V and 6 bases from J, leaving 29 bases between. The CDR3 is 18 residues long. Germline CDR1 SNHLY, CDR2 FYNNEI. CDR3: CASRQMGAGEKVWDGYTF. DNA for the CDR3: TGTGCCAGCAGGCAAATGGGGGCAGGGGAAAAGGTCTGGGATGGCTACACCTTC.

The V and J genes are TRBV28 and TRBJ1-4; tentatively, D is TRBD1 (5 bases). The ends were cut back, 6 bases at V and 1 base at J, with 18 bases in the middle. The CDR3 runs to 17 residues. The germline V gene has CDR1 MDHEN and CDR2 SYDVKM. CDR3 loop: CASRIFGAGITNEKLFF. CDR3 DNA: TGTGCCAGCAGGATTTTTGGCGCAGGGATAACTAATGAAAAACTGTTTTTT.

J is TRBJ1-5 and V is TRBV6-5; the D is unclear. Germline V lookup: CDR1 MNHEY, CDR2 SVGAGI. V dropped 6 bases and J dropped 4 bases, with 10 bases sitting between them. This CDR3 is 13 amino acids long. The DNA of the CDR3 is TGTGCCAGCAGCCAGTGGAGGAATCAGCCCCAGCATTTT. Translated: CASSQWRNQPQHF.

DNA for the CDR3: TGTGCCAGCAGCTTAGGGGGCTCTGGAAACACCATATATTTT. It is translated as CASSLGGSGNTIYF. The rearrangement uses TRBV5-4 and TRBJ1-3; possible D gene TRBD1, 6 bases. V shed 2 bases and J shed 0 bases, with 6 bases lying between them. CDR3 length equals 14 residues. CDR1 is SGHNT, CDR2 YYREEE, per germline (reference sequence).

The sample holds a few counts of this clone. This chain links TRBV3-1 (or the pseudogene TRBV3-2) with TRBJ1-1; D might be TRBD1 (5 bases). The V end lost 1 base, the J end lost 11 bases, and 14 bases lay between the germline ends. The CDR3 sequence is 13 residues long. Germline CDR1 is LGHDT and CDR2 is YNNKEL (reference sequence). This CDR3 reads CASSQAHKGHAFF. The CDR3 bases are TGTGCCAGCAGCCAAGCCCATAAGGGGCACGCTTTCTTT.

V usage is TRBV2 and J usage is TRBJ2-7; D is perhaps TRBD2 (7 bases). The CDR3 sequence is 16 residues long. Germline V lookup: CDR1 SNHLY, CDR2 FYNNEI. Between the trimmed V and J ends, which lost 0 bases and 4 bases, there was a span of 16 bases. The CDR3 sequence: CASSEALGGGRYEQYF. The CDR3 DNA reads as TGTGCCAGCAGTGAAGCCCTTGGGGGGGGCAGGTACGAGCAGTACTTC.

The CDR3 sequence is CASSLYEGASSPLHF. The CDR3 DNA is TGTGCCAGCAGCTTATACGAGGGGGCAAGCTCACCCCTCCACTTT. The chain joins TRBV7-6 to TRBJ1-6; 7 nucleotides agree with TRBD1. V lost 2 bases to trimming and J lost 10 bases; unmatched junction nucleotides: 8. Germline V gene sequence: CDR1 SGHVS, CDR2 FNYEAQ. The CDR3 is made up of 15 amino acids.

V and J are TRBV5-1 and TRBJ1-1; 10 bases match TRBD1. The CDR3 contains 15 residues. V was pared by 3 bases and J by 5 bases, with 7 bases of the junction left unmatched. Germline CDR1 is SGHRS and CDR2 is YFSETQ. CDR3 sequence reads: CASSSGDRGGTEAFF. In DNA, the CDR3 is TGCGCCAGCAGCTCCGGGGACAGGGGAGGTACTGAAGCTTTCTTT.

The V gene is TRBV7-6, the J gene TRBJ2-5; D unclear. This CDR3 region has 14 residues. Trimming took off 0 bases at V and 4 bases at J, with 9 bases between the two ends. Germline lookup yields CDR1 SGHVS and CDR2 FNYEAQ. The chain's CDR3 is CASSLAGVGETQYF. CDR3 nucleotides: TGTGCCAGCAGCTTAGCGGGCGTTGGAGAGACCCAGTACTTC.

The CDR3 region is CSVEDRRRGEASGNTIYF. The CDR3 DNA sequence: TGCAGCGTTGAAGATCGGAGGCGGGGGGAAGCCTCTGGAAACACCATATATTTT. The rearrangement joins TRBV29-1 to TRBJ1-3, with D perhaps TRBD1 (5 bases). The CDR3 loop spans 18 amino acids. Germline CDR1 reads SQVTM; CDR2 reads ANQGSEA. Trimming took 0 bases from V and 0 from J, leaving 18 bases between them.

This clone has more than one count but fewer than ten. This chain joins TRBV28 and TRBJ1-4; D is possibly TRBD1 (5 bases). In germline, CDR1 is MDHEN, CDR2 SYDVKM. The germline V and J ends were trimmed by 6 bases and 7 bases, with 24 bases remaining between them. CDR3 length equals 17 residues. The CDR3 sequence: CASSPLRGGGTVEKLFF. In nucleotides, the CDR3 is TGTGCCAGCAGCCCCCTCCGCGGGGGTGGGACTGTTGAAAAACTGTTTTTT.

The gene calls are TRBV5-1 and TRBJ2-1, with 7 bases fitting TRBD1. Germline V CDR1 and CDR2: SGHRS, YFSETQ. The CDR3 spans 15 residues. With 0 bases clipped from V and 2 bases from J, the junction kept 2 bases outside the gene matches. CDR3 coding DNA: TGCGCCAGCAGCTTGGTTCAGGGGGCCTACAATGAGCAGTTCTTC. This codes for CASSLVQGAYNEQFF.

The chain joins TRBV19 to TRBJ2-2; D remains unclear. The length of the CDR3 is 15 residues. With 3 bases removed from V and 5 bases from J, the gap between germline ends came to 13 bases. Germline CDR1 LNHDA, CDR2 SQIVND (reference sequence). The CDR3 region is CASSIISAGTGELFF. The CDR3 region has the DNA TGTGCCAGTAGTATTATCTCCGCCGGGACCGGGGAGCTGTTTTTT. Drawing the rest from reference TRBV19 and TRBJ2-2, the complete variable domain is DGGITQSPKYLFRKEGQNVTLSCEQNLNHDAMYWYRQDPGQGLRLIYYSQIVNDFQKGDIAEGYSVSREKKESFPLTVTSAQKNPTAFYLCASSIISAGTGELFFGEGSRLTVL.

The rearrangement joins TRBV3-1 (or the pseudogene TRBV3-2) to TRBJ1-4; no firm D call. The germline V gene has CDR1 LGHDT and CDR2 YNNKEL (reference sequence). The CDR3 consists of 16 residues. V was cut by 1 base and J by 7 bases, with 16 bases left in between. This CDR3 is CASSQGRQAVGEKLFF. CDR3 sequence (DNA): TGTGCCAGCAGCCAAGGGAGGCAGGCGGTAGGTGAAAAACTGTTTTTT.